The clone carrying this T cell receptor (beta chain) showed up just a few times. Expressed TCRB transcripts got sequenced, as all isolated RNA was reverse transcribed. Generated by immunoSEQ multiplex PCR, the TCRdb table keeps only in-frame clones and is missing some. Among tens of thousands of clones, around a third were seen once, and the ten largest hold about 0.5%. This CDR3 is built from 12 residues. V lost 5 bases and J lost 8, with 10 bases in between. The germline CDR1 and CDR2 sequences are MNHNS and SASEGT. These data belong to a study of beta chain features in type 1 diabetes. Material for sequencing was stem cell memory CD4+ T cells from blood. The chain couples TRBV6-1 to TRBJ2-1; D unclear. This receptor was obtained from a woman aged 18-29 years in good health. Written as DNA, the CDR3 is TGTGCCAGCAGTCCCCGGGTAGATGAGCAGTTCTTC. The encoded protein is CASSPRVDEQFF.